This TCR beta chain was profiled in a study of blood T cell repertoires in COVID-19 (dated by TCRdb to 2020 to 2021). For context, the study as a whole: Collaborator samples came from the United States, Italy and Spain and covered acute and convalescent phases of COVID-19. The dataset comprised deeply sampled blood TCRbeta repertoires from subjects exposed to, actively infected with, or recovered from COVID-19. Where available, HLA class I and class II types were taken from metadata supplied by the sample provider and were not determined by assay-based typing. The material from the prospective study consisted of cDNA or gDNA derived from T cells, B-cell-depleted T cells, or PBMCs. The samples were drawn from two sources: the first 160 participants of the ongoing ImmuneRACE study, and over 1,000 subjects contributed by 6 global collaborators. A de-identified subject ID, COVID-19 status, age in years and sex were almost always included in the sample metadata. A freely available public database, intended as a resource for researchers studying the immune response to SARS-CoV-2, is where the repertoires were released.

TCRbeta CDR3 regions were amplified from genomic DNA using the immunoSEQ Assay, a bias-controlled multiplex PCR. The authors' analysis ran thus. The number of nucleated cells in each sample was estimated by amplification of reference gene primers within the assay. Sequence reads were collapsed and filtered to measure the absolute abundance of every unique TCRbeta CDR3 rearrangement. Productive Simpson clonality was computed per sample as the square root of Simpson's diversity index over productive rearrangements. TCRdb provides this immuneACCESS table in a form limited to in-frame rearrangements. Some clones are lacking; in checked studies, under half of them reflect an unresolved V gene, and why the rest are absent is not known. Clonal size and the V and J genes are those of that table, whereas D and trimming came from the DNA. The sample contains roughly 260,000 clones, more than 85% of them found a single time. The ten largest clonotypes hold 2.6% of the sample.

Findings and caveats that apply to the study as a whole: How much clinical and demographic metadata was included differed by source and by participant, and the metadata was provided uncurated.

One collaborating source in Seattle enrolled patients while the patients were actively infected and followed the patients over time throughout the course of disease. Collaborating institutions collected whole blood in K2EDTA tubes following their own protocols. For TCRbeta analysis, collaborators shipped samples as frozen whole blood, isolated PBMCs, or DNA extracted from either of those sample types. Worth noting for this clone: Its antigen specificity is not known. Per-nucleotide qualities are absent, and no much larger clonotype sits a single base away.

CDR1 and CDR2 (SGHTA, FQGNSA) derive from the germline V gene. Here V drops 3 bases and J drops 0 bases, and the junction holds 2 bases not matched to any gene. Inclusive of the bounding cysteine and phenylalanine, the CDR3 is 15 residues long. Of all the DNA, just the CDR3 is kept, 45 bases in frame from base 1. This clonotype was obtained from a young adult with COVID-19, enrolled during active disease. Sequencing used peripheral blood. The chain couples TRBV7-2 to TRBJ2-1, with 7 bases matching TRBD2. The CDR3 protein: CASSFGGSSYNEQFF. In nucleotide form, the sequence is TGTGCCAGCAGCTTCGGGGGGAGCTCCTACAATGAGCAGTTCTTC.